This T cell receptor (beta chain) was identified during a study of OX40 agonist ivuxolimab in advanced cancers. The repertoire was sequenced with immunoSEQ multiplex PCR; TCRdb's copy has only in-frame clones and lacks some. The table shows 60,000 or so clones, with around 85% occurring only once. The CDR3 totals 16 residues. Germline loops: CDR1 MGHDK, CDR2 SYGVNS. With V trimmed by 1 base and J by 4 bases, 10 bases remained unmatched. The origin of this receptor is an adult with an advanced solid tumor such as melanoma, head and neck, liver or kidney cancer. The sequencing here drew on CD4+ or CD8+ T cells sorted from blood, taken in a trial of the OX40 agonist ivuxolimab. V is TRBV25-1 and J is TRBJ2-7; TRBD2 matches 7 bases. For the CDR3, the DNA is TGTGCCAGCAGTGAATTTGGGGGGGAGAGAGCTTACGAGCAGTACTTC. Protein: CASSEFGGERAYEQYF.